This T cell receptor (beta chain) stems from a study of Graves' ophthalmopathy and Graves' hyperthyroidism. Diagnosis used clinical symptoms, serum thyroxine, TRAb, thyroid ultrasound and orbital computed tomography. This clonotype was detected many times. V was shortened by 8 bases and J by 8 bases, with 10 bases between the two germline ends. The CDR3 consists of 11 residues. Using RNA transcripts, the TCR beta CDR3 regions were amplified. Second-round multiplex PCR followed a first-round RT-PCR using HTBI primers. TCRdb independently ran MiXCR on the multiplex PCR reads; one entry per CDR3 protein. The sample yields approximately 380,000 distinct CDR3 sequences, roughly 21% seen once.

The receptor's source is a woman aged 18-29 years with stable Graves' hyperthyroidism. V is TRBV12-3 or TRBV12-4 and J is TRBJ1-5; no definite D call. The sample was peripheral blood. The CDR3 region has the DNA TGTGCCAGCGGGGATGACAAGCCCCAGCATTTT. Translating it yields CASGDDKPQHF.